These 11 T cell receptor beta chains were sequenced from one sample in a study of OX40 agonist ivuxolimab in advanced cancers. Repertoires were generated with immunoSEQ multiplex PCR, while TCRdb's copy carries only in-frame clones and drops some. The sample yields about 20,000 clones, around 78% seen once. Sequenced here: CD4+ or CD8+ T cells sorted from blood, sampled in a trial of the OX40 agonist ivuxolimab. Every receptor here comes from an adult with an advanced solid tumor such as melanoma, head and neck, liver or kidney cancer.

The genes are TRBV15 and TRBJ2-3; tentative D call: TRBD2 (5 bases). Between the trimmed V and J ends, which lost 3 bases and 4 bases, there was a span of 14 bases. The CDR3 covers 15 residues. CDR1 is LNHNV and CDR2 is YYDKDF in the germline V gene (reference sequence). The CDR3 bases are TGTGCCACCAGCAGCACCGGGATAAAACCAGATACGCAGTATTTT. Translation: CATSSTGIKPDTQYF. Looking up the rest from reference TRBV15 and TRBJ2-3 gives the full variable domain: DAMVIQNPRYQVTQFGKPVTLSCSQTLNHNVMYWYQQKSSQAPKLLFHYYDKDFNNEADTPDNFQSRRPNTSFCFLDIRSPGLGDTAMYLCATSSTGIKPDTQYFGPGTRLTVL.

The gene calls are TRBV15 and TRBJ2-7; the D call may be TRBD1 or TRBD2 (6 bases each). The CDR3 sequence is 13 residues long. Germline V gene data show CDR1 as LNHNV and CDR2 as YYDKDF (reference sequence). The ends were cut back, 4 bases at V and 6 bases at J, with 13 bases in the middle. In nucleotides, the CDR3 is TGTGCCACCAGCACCCTTGGGGGGCCCGAGCAGTACTTC. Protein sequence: CATSTLGGPEQYF.

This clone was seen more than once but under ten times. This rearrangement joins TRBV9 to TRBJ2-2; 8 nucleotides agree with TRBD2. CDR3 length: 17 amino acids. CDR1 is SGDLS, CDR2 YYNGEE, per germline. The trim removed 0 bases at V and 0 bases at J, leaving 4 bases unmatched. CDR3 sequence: CASSVGTSGANTGELFF. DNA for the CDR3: TGTGCCAGCAGCGTAGGTACTAGCGGCGCGAACACCGGGGAGCTGTTTTTT.

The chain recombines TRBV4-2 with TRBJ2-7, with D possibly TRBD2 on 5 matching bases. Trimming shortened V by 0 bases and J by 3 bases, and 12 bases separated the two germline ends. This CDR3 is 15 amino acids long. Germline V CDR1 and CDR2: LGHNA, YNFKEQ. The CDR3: CASSQEGSGIYEQYF. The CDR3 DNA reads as TGTGCCAGCAGCCAAGAAGGAAGCGGAATCTACGAGCAGTACTTC.

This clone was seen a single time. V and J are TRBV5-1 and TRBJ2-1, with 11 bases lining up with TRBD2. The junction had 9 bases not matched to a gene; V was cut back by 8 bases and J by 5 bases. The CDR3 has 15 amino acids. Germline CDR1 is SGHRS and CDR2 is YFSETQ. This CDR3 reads CASINLAGGNNEQFF. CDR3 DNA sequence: TGCGCCAGTATCAACTTAGCGGGAGGGAACAATGAGCAGTTCTTC.

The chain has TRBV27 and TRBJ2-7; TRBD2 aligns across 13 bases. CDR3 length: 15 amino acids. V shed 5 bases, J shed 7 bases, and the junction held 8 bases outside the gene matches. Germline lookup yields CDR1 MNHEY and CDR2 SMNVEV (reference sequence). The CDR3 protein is CASSPLAGGQGEQYF. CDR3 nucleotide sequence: TGTGCCAGCAGTCCACTAGCGGGGGGGCAGGGGGAGCAGTACTTC.

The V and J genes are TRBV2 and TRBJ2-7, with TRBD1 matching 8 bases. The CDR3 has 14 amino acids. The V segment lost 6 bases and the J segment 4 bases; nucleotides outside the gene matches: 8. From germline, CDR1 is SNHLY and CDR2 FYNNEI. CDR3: CASSGGQAVYEQYF. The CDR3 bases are TGTGCCAGCAGCGGGGGACAGGCAGTTTACGAGCAGTACTTC.

CDR3 sequence reads: CASSRRGAPSSYNEQFF. The DNA for the CDR3 is TGTGCCAGCAGCCGACGTGGGGCCCCGAGCTCCTACAATGAGCAGTTCTTC. The V and J genes are TRBV7-9 and TRBJ2-1; weak D call: TRBD1 (5 bases). CDR3 size: 17 residues. Between the trimmed V and J ends, which lost 5 bases and 0 bases, there was a span of 17 bases. The V gene's germline CDR1 is SEHNR and CDR2 FQNEAQ (reference sequence).

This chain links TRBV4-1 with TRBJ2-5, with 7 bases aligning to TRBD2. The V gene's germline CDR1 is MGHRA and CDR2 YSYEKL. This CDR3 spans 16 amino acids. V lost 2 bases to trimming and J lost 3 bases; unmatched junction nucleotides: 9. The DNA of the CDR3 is TGCGCCAGCAGCCAATCTGGGGGGGTCAGGGAAGAGACCCAGTACTTC. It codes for CASSQSGGVREETQYF.

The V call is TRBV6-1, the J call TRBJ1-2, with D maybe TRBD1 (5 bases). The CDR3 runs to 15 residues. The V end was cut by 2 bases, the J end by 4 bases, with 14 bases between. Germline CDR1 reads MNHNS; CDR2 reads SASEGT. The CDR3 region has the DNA TGTGCCAGCAGTGAAAACCCCCAGGGAACCTATGGCTACACCTTC. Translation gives CASSENPQGTYGYTF.

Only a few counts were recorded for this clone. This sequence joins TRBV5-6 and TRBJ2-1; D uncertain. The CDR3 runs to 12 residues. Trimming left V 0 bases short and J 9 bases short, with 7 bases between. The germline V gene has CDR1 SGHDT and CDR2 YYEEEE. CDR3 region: CASSLEGSEQFF. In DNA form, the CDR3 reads TGTGCCAGCAGCTTGGAAGGTAGTGAGCAGTTCTTC.